Included here is one T cell receptor beta chain sequence, with context. The antigen remains undetermined. The sample belongs to a study of cytomegalovirus exposure and HLA in healthy donors. Overall study results and limits: The study put roughly 160 TCR beta chains on its list as cytomegalovirus-associated.

PCR involved 60 Vbeta and 13 Jbeta primers. Some clones are missing from TCRdb's copy, which holds only in-frame ones; the method was immunoSEQ multiplex PCR. Of under 200,000 clones listed, 65% to 70% are singletons. Trimming shortened V by 6 bases and J by 4 bases, and 17 bases separated the two germline ends. This CDR3 region has 15 residues. Per the germline V gene, CDR1 is SGHTA and CDR2 is FQGNSA. Donors counted as nominally healthy when sampled, yet unrecorded immune exposures were likely. This receptor was identified in a woman aged 18-29 years in good health and CMV-seropositive. The chain recombines TRBV7-2 with TRBJ2-3; D may be TRBD1 (6 bases). The sequenced sample was PBMCs. CDR3 in amino acids: CASRTTGTYPDTQYF. The CDR3 nucleotides are TGTGCCAGCAGAACAACCGGGACATACCCAGATACGCAGTATTTT.